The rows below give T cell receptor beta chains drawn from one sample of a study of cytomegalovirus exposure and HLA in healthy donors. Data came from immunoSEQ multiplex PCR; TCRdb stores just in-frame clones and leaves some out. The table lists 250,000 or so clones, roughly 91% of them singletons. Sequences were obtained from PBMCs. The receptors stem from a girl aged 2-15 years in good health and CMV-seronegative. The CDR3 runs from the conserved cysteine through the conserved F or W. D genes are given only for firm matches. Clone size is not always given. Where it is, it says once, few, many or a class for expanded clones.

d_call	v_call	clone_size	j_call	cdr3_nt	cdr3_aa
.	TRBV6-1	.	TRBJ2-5	TGTGCCAGCAGTGCCCCGGGGGGCCCGAAAGAGACCCAGTACTTC	CASSAPGGPKETQYF
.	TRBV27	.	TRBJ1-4	TGTGCCAGCAGTACCAATATGGGGGCCTATAATGAAAAACTGTTTTTT	CASSTNMGAYNEKLFF
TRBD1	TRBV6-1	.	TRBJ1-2	TGTGCCAGCACCCGGGACAGGGAGTACTATGGCTACACCTTC	CASTRDREYYGYTF
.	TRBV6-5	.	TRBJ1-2	TGTGCCAGCAGTTACGGAGTTGGCTACACCTTC	CASSYGVGYTF
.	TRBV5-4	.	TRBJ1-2	TGTGCCAGCAGCTTGGAGGGGTGGAACTATGGCTACACCTTC	CASSLEGWNYGYTF
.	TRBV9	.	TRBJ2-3	TGTGCCAGCAGCCCTACCCAGGTGATTACAGATACGCAGTATTTT	CASSPTQVITDTQYF
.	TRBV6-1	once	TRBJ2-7	TGTGCCAGCAGTGGCCGAACTACTAGCACCCCATTTGGCTACGAGCAGTACTTC	CASSGRTTSTPFGYEQYF
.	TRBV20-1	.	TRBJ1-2	TGCAGTGCTAGTGACAGCGACGGCTACACCTTC	CSASDSDGYTF
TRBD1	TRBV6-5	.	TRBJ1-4	TGTGCCAGCAGGAAGGGACAGGGGGCCGAAAAACTGTTTTTT	CASRKGQGAEKLFF
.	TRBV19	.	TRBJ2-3	TGTGCCAGTAGTATAGCTACGGGTGGGGGGAGATCCACAGATACGCAGTATTTT	CASSIATGGGRSTDTQYF
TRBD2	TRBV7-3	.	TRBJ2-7	TGTGCCAGCAGCTTAGGACTAGCGGGGGACTACGAGCAGTACTTC	CASSLGLAGDYEQYF
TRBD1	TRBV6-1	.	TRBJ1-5	TGTGCCAGCAGTGGGGGTAGACAGGGTAACAATCAGCCCCAGCATTTT	CASSGGRQGNNQPQHF
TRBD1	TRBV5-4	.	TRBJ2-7	TGTGCCAGCAGCTTGGGGGACAGGGGGCTCTACGAGCAGTACTTC	CASSLGDRGLYEQYF
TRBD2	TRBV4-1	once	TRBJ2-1	TGCGCCAGCAGCCAAGAGGGAGGGACGGGGTCAAATGAGCAGTTCTTC	CASSQEGGTGSNEQFF
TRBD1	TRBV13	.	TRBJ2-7	TGTGCCAGCAGCTTAGACGGGACAGGGGTCCGGGAGCAGTACTTC	CASSLDGTGVREQYF
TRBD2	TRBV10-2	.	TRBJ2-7	TGCGCCAGCAGTGAGTCCGGGGGGGCCCACTACGAGCAGTACTTC	CASSESGGAHYEQYF
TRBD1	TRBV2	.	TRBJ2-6	TGTGCCAGCACCTCTACCGGGACAGGGGATCCATCTGGGGCCAACGTCCTGACTTTC	CASTSTGTGDPSGANVLTF
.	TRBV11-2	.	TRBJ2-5	TGTGCCAGCAGCTCGAGGGGGGGGGCCTCCGAGACCCAGTACTTC	CASSSRGGASETQYF
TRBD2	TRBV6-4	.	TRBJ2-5	TGTGCCAGCAGTGACAAGGTGGCTAGCGGGAGTCTTTTCCGAGAGACCCAGTACTTC	CASSDKVASGSLFRETQYF
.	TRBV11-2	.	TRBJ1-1	TGTGCCAGCAGCTTATCAGGACAGTACACTGAAGCTTTCTTT	CASSLSGQYTEAFF
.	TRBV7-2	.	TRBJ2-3	TGTGCCAGCAGCTTGGCTCGGGCAGATACGCAGTATTTT	CASSLARADTQYF
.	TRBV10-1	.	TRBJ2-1	TGCGCCAGCAGGGGGGGAGCCTCTGGCAATGAGCAGTTCTTC	CASRGGASGNEQFF
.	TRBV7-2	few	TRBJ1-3	TGTGCCAGCAGCTTAGCCAGGTTGGAAGGAAACACCATATATTTT	CASSLARLEGNTIYF
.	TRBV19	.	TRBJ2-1	TGTGCCAGTAGTTTGACAGCTTACAATGAGCAGTTCTTC	CASSLTAYNEQFF
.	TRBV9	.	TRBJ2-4	TGTGCCAGCAGCGTAGCCCCCGGGGGAAACATTCAGTACTTC	CASSVAPGGNIQYF
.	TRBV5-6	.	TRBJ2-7	TGTGCCAGCAGCCCGATGGCGTGGCGGGACAGTTACGAGCAGTACTTC	CASSPMAWRDSYEQYF
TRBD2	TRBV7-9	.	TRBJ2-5	TGTGCCAGCAGCTTCTCTTTGACTAGCATGGAGACCCAGTACTTC	CASSFSLTSMETQYF
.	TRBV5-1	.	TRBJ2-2	TGCGCCAGCAGCTTGGCCATTTCTACTAGCACCGGGGAGCTGTTTTTT	CASSLAISTSTGELFF
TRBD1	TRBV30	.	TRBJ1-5	TGTGCCTGGAGAGTACAGGGGGGCATGAGCAATCAGCCCCAGCATTTT	CAWRVQGGMSNQPQHF
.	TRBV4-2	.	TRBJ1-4	TGTGCCAGCAGCCCCGGAGGTGAAAAACTGTTTTTT	CASSPGGEKLFF
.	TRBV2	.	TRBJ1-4	TGTGCCAGCCGGAATGGGGGGACCCCGCTTCGAGTAAAACTGTTTTTT	CASRNGGTPLRVKLFF
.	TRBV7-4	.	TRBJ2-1	TGTGCCAGCAGCTGTACAGGTGGTACATACAATGAGCAGTTCTTC	CASSCTGGTYNEQFF
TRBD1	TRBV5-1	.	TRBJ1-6	TGCGCCAGCAGCTTGGCATCTACAGGGGTCAATTCACCCCTCCACTTT	CASSLASTGVNSPLHF
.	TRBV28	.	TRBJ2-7	TGTGCCAGCAGTAGGGAGAAAACCTACGAGCAGTACTTC	CASSREKTYEQYF
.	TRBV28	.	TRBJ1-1	TGTGCCAGCAGTTTATCAAACACTGAAGCTTTCTTT	CASSLSNTEAFF
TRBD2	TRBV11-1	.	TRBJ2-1	TGTGCCAGCAGCTTAGCCTCTGGGCGGGGGGGCCCTAATGAGCAGTTCTTC	CASSLASGRGGPNEQFF
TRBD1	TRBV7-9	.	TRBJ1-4	TGTGCCAGCAGCTCCGGGGACAGGGGCGCATATAATGAAAAACTGTTTTTT	CASSSGDRGAYNEKLFF
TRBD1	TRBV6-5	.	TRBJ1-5	TGTGCCAGCAGTTACGACAGGGATGGGCAGCCCCAGCATTTT	CASSYDRDGQPQHF
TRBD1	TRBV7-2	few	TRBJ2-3	TGTGCCAGCAGCAGAGGACAGGCCAGCACAGATACGCAGTATTTT	CASSRGQASTDTQYF
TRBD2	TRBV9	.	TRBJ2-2	TGTGCCAGCAGCGTAGTTAGCGGGAGCCCCGGGGAGCTGTTTTTT	CASSVVSGSPGELFF
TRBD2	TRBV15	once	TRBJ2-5	TGTGCCACCACGGGACTAGCGGGGAGCAAAGAGACCCAGTACTTC	CATTGLAGSKETQYF
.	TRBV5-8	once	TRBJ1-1	TGTGCCAGCAGGTCCCCAGGGGAGAGCACTGAAGCTTTCTTT	CASRSPGESTEAFF
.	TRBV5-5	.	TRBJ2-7	TGTGCCAGCAGCTTGGTACAGGGTTTGAATGAGCAGTACTTC	CASSLVQGLNEQYF
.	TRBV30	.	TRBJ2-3	TGTGCCTGGAGTGACGAGTCCATTCCGCAGTATTTT	CAWSDESIPQYF
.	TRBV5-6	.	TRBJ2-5	TGTGCCAGCAGCTTGGTTCGGGAGACCCAGTACTTC	CASSLVRETQYF
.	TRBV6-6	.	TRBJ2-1	TGTGCCAGCAGTTATGGGACTGGCAATGAGCAGTTCTTC	CASSYGTGNEQFF
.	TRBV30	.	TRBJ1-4	TGTGCCTGGAATCCATGGACAGCCTCCCCTGAAAAACTGTTTTTT	CAWNPWTASPEKLFF
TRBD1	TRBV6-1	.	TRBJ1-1	TGTGCCAGCAGTTCACGACAGGGGGCCACTGAAGCTTTCTTT	CASSSRQGATEAFF
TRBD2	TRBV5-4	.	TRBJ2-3	TGTGCCAGCAGCCCTGGACTAGCGAGAAGCACAGATACGCAGTATTTT	CASSPGLARSTDTQYF
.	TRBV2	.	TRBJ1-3	TGTGCCAGCCACGGTCGGGGTTCGGGAAACACCATATATTTT	CASHGRGSGNTIYF
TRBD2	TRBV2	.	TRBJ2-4	TGTGCCAGCAGTGAGGCTAGCGGCCTCAAAAACATTCAGTACTTC	CASSEASGLKNIQYF
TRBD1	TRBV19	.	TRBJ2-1	TGTGCCAGTAGAGATAAGGACAGGGTTTCCTACAATGAGCAGTTCTTC	CASRDKDRVSYNEQFF